This note documents a single T cell receptor (beta chain) sequence. The antigen remains undetermined. It was with 60 Vbeta and 13 Jbeta primers that the PCR ran. Some clones are missing from TCRdb's copy, which holds only in-frame ones; the method was immunoSEQ multiplex PCR. The sample lists 200,000 or so clones; around 64% were seen once. This record belongs to a study of cytomegalovirus exposure and HLA in healthy donors. In the study overall: Findings of an earlier analysis included about 100 million unique TCR beta sequences from 200 million or so T cells.

The CDR3 loop spans 16 amino acids. The V gene's germline CDR1 is MDHEN and CDR2 SYDVKM. Trimming took 3 bases from V and 2 from J; bases not matched to a gene: 5. Study conclusions and caveats: It was 150 to 200 TCR beta chains that were listed as cytomegalovirus-associated.

The V call is TRBV28, the J call TRBJ1-5, with 9 bases identical to TRBD1. The sequence was obtained from a man aged 40-49 years in good health and CMV-seropositive. Sequencing was carried out using PBMCs. CDR3 sequence reads: CASSFLRTGGNQPQHF. The CDR3, as DNA: TGTGCCAGCAGTTTCCTTAGGACAGGGGGCAATCAGCCCCAGCATTTT.